This entry lists 6 T cell receptor beta chains sequenced from one sample in a study of shared clonotypes between healthy human individuals (dated by TCRdb to 2020 to 2022). Libraries were prepared through the immunoSEQ multiplex PCR assay. The table comes from immuneACCESS by way of TCRdb, which keeps in-frame sequences with V and J called. Part of the clones is missing from these tables; in studies checked, under half for an unresolved V gene and the rest for unknown reasons. The table for this sample lists some 1.1 million clones; around three quarters of them were counted only once. 0.85% to 1% of the sample is taken by the ten largest. Sequencing was done on a sample of memory CD4+ T cells from PBMCs. The cell subset or site label here, explained by the study, means: CD45RA-negative fraction. The receptors originated from a man between 18 and 29 years old in good health. Some clones in this sample may be carry-over from other donors' samples.

This clone was detected many times. The same CDR3 can be traced to other DNA sequences in this sample. Here the CDR3 reads CASKPGHLGDREAQYF. For the CDR3, the DNA is TGTGCCAGCAAACCGGGACACCTGGGCGACCGAGAGGCGCAGTACTTC. The V call is TRBV27, the J call TRBJ2-7, with D tentatively TRBD1 (6 bases). The CDR3 is 16 residues long. Trimming took off 7 bases at V and 9 bases at J, with 28 bases between the two ends. Germline-derived CDR1 and CDR2 are MNHEY and SMNVEV (reference sequence).

This clone has a handful of counts. The rearrangement links TRBV4-3 to TRBJ2-7; 7 nucleotides match TRBD2. Germline CDR1 is LGHNA and CDR2 is YSLEER. This CDR3 is built from 13 residues. With 2 bases clipped from V and 7 bases from J, the junction kept 5 bases outside the gene matches. As DNA, the CDR3 is TGCGCCAGCAGCCAACGGGGGGTTTTGGAGCAGTACTTC. Amino acids: CASSQRGVLEQYF.

The CDR3 DNA is TGTGCCATCAGCGCCGGGACAGGGGGCGCGGACACTGAAGCTTTCTTT. It translates to CAISAGTGGADTEAFF. J is TRBJ1-1 and V is TRBV10-3; 12 bases fit TRBD1. The CDR3 covers 16 residues. Germline CDR1 and CDR2: ENHRY and SYGVKD. V shed 6 bases and J 3 bases; nucleotides not matched to a gene: 8.

This chain uses TRBV2 with TRBJ2-5, with unresolved D. Trimming removed 5 bases at V and 2 bases at J, with 9 bases between. Germline lookup yields CDR1 SNHLY and CDR2 FYNNEI. This CDR3 is 13 amino acids long. In DNA, the CDR3 is TGTGCCAGCAGTCCTCTCTCACAAGAGACCCAGTACTTC. Amino acids: CASSPLSQETQYF.

In regard to this clone: A far larger clone is a single base away, which makes a read error likely. Other DNA sequences in this specimen translate into the identical CDR3. This chain links TRBV7-9 with TRBJ1-4, with D tentatively TRBD1 (5 bases). Germline lookup yields CDR1 SEHNR and CDR2 FQNEAQ (reference sequence). CDR3 length equals 17 residues. Here the CDR3 DNA reads TGTGCCAGCAGCTTATTGACCGGGGCGGCAACTAATGAAAAATTGTTTTTT. Its protein is CASSLLTGAATNEKLFF.

The chain links TRBV25-1 to TRBJ2-7; 10 bases align to TRBD1. J gave up 6 bases and V 1 base, and 9 bases lay outside the gene matches. The CDR3 is 16 amino acids. Germline lookup yields CDR1 MGHDK and CDR2 SYGVNS. CDR3 coding DNA: TGTGCCAGCAGTGAATCTATACCGGACAGGGGGGTCGAGCAGTACTTC. It specifies CASSESIPDRGVEQYF.